This TCR beta chain was captured in a study of T cells in Graves' hyperthyroidism and ophthalmopathy. This clonotype was detected many times. What it recognizes is unknown. The definition of stable Graves' hyperthyroidism was no ophthalmopathy progression within 18 months. Each diagnosis drew on symptoms, thyroxine, TRAb, thyroid ultrasound and orbital computed tomography findings. PBMCs were collected from a roughly 10 ml volume of fresh peripheral blood. RNA transcripts gave rise to amplified TCR beta CDR3 regions. First-round RT-PCR targeting the TCR CDR3 was performed with the HTBI primer set. Each CDR3 protein is one row after TCRdb ran MiXCR on the multiplex PCR reads. The table lists roughly 840,000 distinct CDR3 sequences, 35% to 40% of them singletons. Germline V gene data show CDR1 as DFQATT and CDR2 as SNEGSKA (reference sequence). Trimming took off 3 bases at V and 7 bases at J, with 16 bases between the two ends. The CDR3 consists of 14 residues.

General study points: In simple terms, a model built on 13 V-J features told ophthalmopathy apart from stable hyperthyroidism.

The source material was blood. The rearrangement uses TRBV20-1 and TRBJ1-5; tentatively, D is TRBD1 (6 bases). This TCR came from a man aged 18 to 29 with Graves' hyperthyroidism. This chain's CDR3 is CSASENRVGQPQHF. The CDR3 DNA reads TGCAGTGCTAGTGAGAACAGGGTCGGCCAGCCCCAGCATTTT.